These T cell receptor beta chains were read from a single sample in a study of Ad26.COV2.S vaccination and SARS-CoV-2 variants. Profiled with immunoSEQ multiplex PCR; TCRdb holds only in-frame clones, not every one. Of over 400,000 clones listed, 92% were seen once; the top ten hold approximately 1.6%. The sequenced sample was peripheral blood, obtained in a trial of Ad26.COV2.S vaccine versus placebo. The source of these receptors is a person between 18 and 60 years old who received the Ad26.COV2.S COVID-19 vaccine or a placebo. CDR3s include the opening cysteine and the closing phenylalanine or tryptophan. Fields, in order: V gene, J gene, clone size, D gene, CDR3 protein, CDR3 DNA. A D gene is named only where the DNA matches it firmly. Clone size, where shown, is once, few, many, or a class for clones that have expanded.

V: TRBV25-1
J: TRBJ1-5
size: -
D: -
CDR3: CASSEYVSNQPQHF
DNA: TGTGCCAGCAGTGAATATGTAAGCAATCAGCCCCAGCATTTT

V: TRBV7-2
J: TRBJ2-4
size: -
D: TRBD1
CDR3: CASSPMGDRLVNIQYF
DNA: TGTGCCAGCAGCCCAATGGGGGACAGATTGGTAAACATTCAGTACTTC

V: TRBV6-5
J: TRBJ1-5
size: -
D: -
CDR3: CASFIQGISNQPQHF
DNA: TGTGCCAGCTTTATACAGGGAATAAGCAATCAGCCCCAGCATTTT

V: TRBV7-8
J: TRBJ2-7
size: -
D: -
CDR3: CASSLASTGREYEQYF
DNA: TGTGCCAGCAGCTTAGCAAGTACGGGCAGGGAGTACGAGCAGTACTTC

V: TRBV4-3
J: TRBJ1-1
size: -
D: -
CDR3: CASSLGRYEAFF
DNA: TGCGCCAGCAGCCTTGGACGGTACGAAGCTTTCTTT

V: TRBV11-2
J: TRBJ1-6
size: -
D: -
CDR3: CASSLVSRGSPLHF
DNA: TGTGCCAGCAGCTTAGTTAGCAGGGGTTCACCCCTCCACTTT

V: TRBV19
J: TRBJ2-1
size: -
D: -
CDR3: CASSPPGGWEQFF
DNA: TGTGCCAGTAGTCCTCCCGGGGGATGGGAGCAGTTCTTC

V: TRBV5-4
J: TRBJ1-2
size: -
D: -
CDR3: CASSLDLGNYGYTF
DNA: TGTGCCAGCAGCTTGGATCTAGGCAACTATGGCTACACCTTC

V: TRBV27
J: TRBJ2-7
size: few
D: -
CDR3: CASSSVGYEQYF
DNA: TGTGCCAGCAGTTCGGTGGGATACGAGCAGTACTTC

V: TRBV6-6
J: TRBJ2-7
size: -
D: -
CDR3: CATGVSSYEQYF
DNA: TGTGCCACGGGGGTGAGCTCCTACGAGCAGTACTTC

V: TRBV12-3/TRBV12-4
J: TRBJ1-2
size: -
D: -
CDR3: CASRADGGYTF
DNA: TGTGCCAGCAGGGCAGACGGTGGCTACACCTTC

V: TRBV3-1/TRBV3-2
J: TRBJ2-7
size: -
D: -
CDR3: CASSGGSYEQYF
DNA: TGTGCCAGCAGCGGCGGATCCTACGAGCAGTACTTC

V: TRBV2
J: TRBJ1-1
size: -
D: TRBD1
CDR3: CASSATGETEAFF
DNA: TGTGCCAGCAGTGCCACAGGGGAAACTGAAGCTTTCTTT

V: TRBV5-1
J: TRBJ2-7
size: -
D: TRBD1
CDR3: CASSSLRDRGLGQYF
DNA: TGCGCCAGCAGCTCGCTCCGGGACAGGGGGCTTGGGCAGTACTTC

V: TRBV2
J: TRBJ2-3
size: -
D: -
CDR3: CASSEGRVTTDTQYF
DNA: TGTGCCAGCAGTGAAGGCCGGGTTACCACAGATACGCAGTATTTT

V: TRBV6-2/TRBV6-3
J: TRBJ1-6
size: -
D: -
CDR3: CASSYSWGFNSPLHF
DNA: TGTGCCAGCAGTTACTCGTGGGGTTTCAATTCACCCCTCCACTTT

V: TRBV4-1
J: TRBJ2-7
size: -
D: -
CDR3: CASSFPAIGSEQYF
DNA: TGCGCCAGCAGCTTTCCAGCAATCGGCAGCGAGCAGTACTTC

V: TRBV28
J: TRBJ2-1
size: -
D: -
CDR3: CASRDPGASSQFF
DNA: TGTGCCAGCAGGGACCCGGGGGCCTCCTCTCAGTTCTTC

V: TRBV2
J: TRBJ1-5
size: -
D: -
CDR3: CASSEWGPQPQHF
DNA: TGTGCCAGCAGTGAGTGGGGCCCCCAGCCCCAGCATTTT

V: TRBV28
J: TRBJ2-7
size: once
D: -
CDR3: CASSRMYEQYF
DNA: TGTGCCAGCAGTCGGATGTACGAGCAGTACTTC

V: TRBV18
J: TRBJ1-6
size: -
D: -
CDR3: CASLAGSSYNSPLHF
DNA: TGTGCCAGCCTTGCCGGCAGCTCCTATAATTCACCCCTCCACTTT

V: TRBV11-2
J: TRBJ2-1
size: -
D: -
CDR3: CASSFGNLNEQFF
DNA: TGTGCCAGCAGCTTCGGGAATCTCAATGAGCAGTTCTTC

V: TRBV3-1/TRBV3-2
J: TRBJ1-2
size: -
D: -
CDR3: CASSHRAGSYTF
DNA: TGTGCCAGCAGCCACCGCGCGGGGAGCTACACCTTC

V: TRBV6-5
J: TRBJ2-1
size: -
D: TRBD2
CDR3: CASKRVRGGLDEQFF
DNA: TGTGCCAGTAAACGGGTGCGCGGGGGATTGGATGAGCAGTTCTTC

V: TRBV7-2
J: TRBJ2-2
size: -
D: TRBD2
CDR3: CASSARTGLGSNTGELFF
DNA: TGTGCCAGCAGCGCACGGACGGGACTAGGCTCGAACACCGGGGAGCTGTTTTTT

V: TRBV24-1
J: TRBJ2-6
size: -
D: -
CDR3: CATSDTIVCGANVLTF
DNA: TGTGCCACCAGTGACACGATCGTATGCGGGGCCAACGTCCTGACTTTC

V: TRBV5-6
J: TRBJ2-2
size: -
D: TRBD2
CDR3: CASSLLRGEDTGELFF
DNA: TGTGCCAGCAGCTTGTTGCGGGGGGAAGACACCGGGGAGCTGTTTTTT

V: TRBV4-3
J: TRBJ1-4
size: -
D: -
CDR3: CASSQDTRTNEKLFF
DNA: TGCGCCAGCAGCCAAGATACAAGGACTAATGAAAAACTGTTTTTT

V: TRBV7-9
J: TRBJ1-4
size: -
D: -
CDR3: CASSDSTTNEKLFF
DNA: TGTGCCAGCAGTGACAGTACAACTAATGAAAAACTGTTTTTT

V: TRBV20-1
J: TRBJ2-3
size: -
D: TRBD2
CDR3: CSASQASGATDTQYF
DNA: TGCAGTGCTAGTCAGGCTAGCGGGGCAACAGATACGCAGTATTTT

V: TRBV7-9
J: TRBJ1-6
size: once
D: -
CDR3: CASSLEGESPLHF
DNA: TGTGCCAGCAGCTTAGAGGGGGAATCACCCCTCCACTTT

V: TRBV30
J: TRBJ1-1
size: -
D: -
CDR3: CAWSRTRGLENTEAFF
DNA: TGTGCCTGGAGTCGTACACGGGGGCTGGAGAACACTGAAGCTTTCTTT

V: TRBV9
J: TRBJ2-7
size: -
D: -
CDR3: CASSVRGGNEQYF
DNA: TGTGCCAGCAGCGTCAGGGGGGGTAACGAGCAGTACTTC

V: TRBV7-6
J: TRBJ2-5
size: -
D: -
CDR3: CASSFSDGETQYF
DNA: TGTGCCAGCAGTTTCAGCGATGGAGAGACCCAGTACTTC

V: TRBV19
J: TRBJ1-2
size: -
D: -
CDR3: CASSISLGSYGYTF
DNA: TGTGCCAGTAGTATAAGTCTTGGCAGCTATGGCTACACCTTC

V: TRBV12-3/TRBV12-4
J: TRBJ1-2
size: -
D: -
CDR3: CASSSGLYGYTF
DNA: TGTGCCAGCAGTTCGGGCCTCTATGGCTACACCTTC

V: TRBV13
J: TRBJ1-4
size: -
D: -
CDR3: CASTGANEKLFF
DNA: TGTGCCAGCACCGGAGCCAATGAAAAACTGTTTTTT

V: TRBV7-8
J: TRBJ2-1
size: -
D: TRBD2
CDR3: CASSLASGGANEQFF
DNA: TGTGCCAGCAGCTTAGCTAGCGGGGGGGCAAATGAGCAGTTCTTC